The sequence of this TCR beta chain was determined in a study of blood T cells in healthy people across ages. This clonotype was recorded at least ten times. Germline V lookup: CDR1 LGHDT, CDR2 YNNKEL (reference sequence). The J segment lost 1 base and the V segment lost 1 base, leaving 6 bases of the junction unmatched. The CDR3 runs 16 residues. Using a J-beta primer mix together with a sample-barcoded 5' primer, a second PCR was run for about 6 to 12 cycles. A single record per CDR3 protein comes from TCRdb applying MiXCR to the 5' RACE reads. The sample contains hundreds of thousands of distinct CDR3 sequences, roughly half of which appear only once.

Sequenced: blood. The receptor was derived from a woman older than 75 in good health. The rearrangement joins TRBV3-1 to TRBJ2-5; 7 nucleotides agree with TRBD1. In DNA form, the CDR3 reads TGTGCCAGCAGCCAAGCAACAGGGGTGTTCCAAGAGACCCAGTACTTC. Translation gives CASSQATGVFQETQYF.